This is a list of T cell receptor beta chains from one sample in a study of lymphopenia after photon versus proton radiotherapy. The repertoire was sequenced with immunoSEQ multiplex PCR; TCRdb's copy has only in-frame clones and lacks some. There are about 7,500 clones in the sample; about 88% occur only once, and approximately 3% lies in the top ten. The sequencing used peripheral blood, collected from a patient treated with photon-based radiotherapy. These TCRs come from a woman aged 70 to 79 with pancreatic cancer. Each CDR3 is given with its conserved first and last residue. The D gene is left open where the match is weak. A clone size is listed for some rows: how often the clone was seen (once, few, many), or a class if it is expanded.

d_call j_call v_call clone_size cdr3_nt cdr3_aa
TRBD1 TRBJ1-3 TRBV7-8 once TGTGCCAGCAGCTTAGGGCCCCAGGGACAGCTGGGAAACACCATATATTTT CASSLGPQGQLGNTIYF
TRBD2 TRBJ2-5 TRBV6-5 . TGTGCCAGCAGTTACTCACTAGCGGGAGTACAAGAGACCCAGTACTTC CASSYSLAGVQETQYF
. TRBJ2-2 TRBV6-5 once TGTGCCAGCAGTCCCCCGGGGCTTGCCGGGGAGCTGTTTTTT CASSPPGLAGELFF
TRBD1 TRBJ1-2 TRBV10-3 . TGTGCCATCAGTGAGTCAGGGGGCGGTTATGGCTACACCTTC CAISESGGGYGYTF
TRBD2 TRBJ2-5 TRBV5-3 . TGTGCCAGAAGCTCCGAGCGGGAGAGGGAGACCCAGTACTTC CARSSERERETQYF
TRBD2 TRBJ2-1 TRBV5-4 . TGTGCCAGCAGCCCAGGTCGAGCGGGAGGGCAGTTCTTC CASSPGRAGGQFF
. TRBJ1-2 TRBV7-2 . TGTGCCAGCAGGACTGACACGAGCTATGGCTACACCTTC CASRTDTSYGYTF
TRBD2 TRBJ2-1 TRBV7-2 . TGTGCCAGCAGCTTTGGAGGGCTAGCGGGAGGCAATGAGCAGTTCTTC CASSFGGLAGGNEQFF
. TRBJ2-7 TRBV6-1 . TGTGCCAGCAGTGAGCAGGAACCCTACGAGCAGTACTTC CASSEQEPYEQYF
TRBD1 TRBJ1-3 TRBV5-1 . TGCGCCAGCAGCTTGGGGACAGGCGGAAACACCATATATTTT CASSLGTGGNTIYF
TRBD2 TRBJ2-2 TRBV30 . TGTGCCTGTTTAACTAGCGGGCAAGGATCCGGGGAGCTGTTTTTT CACLTSGQGSGELFF
. TRBJ2-3 TRBV5-8 . TGTGCCAGCAGCTTGGGTCAGCGGAGCACAGATACGCAGTATTTT CASSLGQRSTDTQYF
. TRBJ2-5 TRBV13 . TGTGCCAGCAGGGGCTGTCCGGGGACCCAGTACTTC CASRGCPGTQYF
. TRBJ1-1 TRBV7-9 . TGTGCCAGCAGACTATTGGGGAACCCAGGCGGTGAAGCTTTCTTT CASRLLGNPGGEAFF
. TRBJ2-5 TRBV11-3 . TGTGCCAGCAGCTTATCGACGGCACAAGAGACCCAGTACTTC CASSLSTAQETQYF
. TRBJ2-5 TRBV11-1 . TGTGCCAGCAGCTCGCAGGTCGGGGAGACCCAGTACTTC CASSSQVGETQYF